These 8 T cell receptor beta chains came from one sample sequenced in a study of human T cells and chemical hapten exposure. Time point noted: patch test 2, 6 weeks after DPC sensitization. Treatment here: therapeutic diphenylcyclopropenone sensitization with weekly scalp DPC. TCRdb re-called the RACE reads through MiXCR, storing one row per CDR3 protein. The data contain some 100,000 distinct CDR3 sequences, roughly a tenth of them singletons. Source: whole blood, taken in connection with sensitization to the hapten diphenylcyclopropenone (DPC). These TCRs come from a woman aged 35 to 49 with alopecia areata. Some clones in this sample may be carry-over from other donors' samples.

This clonotype has only a few counts. The V call is TRBV20-1, the J call TRBJ1-5; tentative D call: TRBD1 (6 bases). Per germline, CDR1 DFQATT and CDR2 SNEGSKA (reference sequence). The CDR3 contains 13 residues. Trimming stripped 3 bases from V and 7 bases from J, with 13 bases between. The CDR3 spells CSARVRGEQPQHF. Here the CDR3 DNA reads TGCAGTGCTAGGGTCAGGGGAGAACAGCCCCAGCATTTT.

The V and J genes are TRBV20-1 and TRBJ2-5; TRBD1 aligns across 9 bases. The CDR3 loop spans 14 amino acids. Germline loops: CDR1 DFQATT, CDR2 SNEGSKA (reference sequence). J lost 3 bases, V lost 5 bases, and 7 bases had no gene match. CDR3 residues: CSAYRDRVKETQYF. The CDR3 DNA reads as TGCAGTGCTTACCGGGACAGGGTTAAAGAGACCCAGTACTTC.

The chain links TRBV27 to TRBJ2-7; 11 nucleotides align to TRBD2. V was pared by 6 bases and J by 1 base, with 2 bases of the junction left unmatched. The V gene's germline CDR1 is MNHEY and CDR2 SMNVEV (reference sequence). This CDR3 comprises 14 residues. The CDR3 nucleotides are TGTGCCAGCAGGCCTAGCGGGGGGTCCTACGAGCAGTACTTC. This sequence encodes CASRPSGGSYEQYF.

The chain recombines TRBV6-5 with TRBJ1-3, with D possibly TRBD1 on 5 matching bases. With 11 bases removed from V and 8 bases from J, the gap between germline ends came to 25 bases. In germline, CDR1 is MNHEY, CDR2 SVGAGI. The CDR3 is made up of 15 amino acids. The DNA of the CDR3 is TGTGCCTCAGGCCAGGGTCTCCTGGTTCTTGACACCATATATTTT. Translated: CASGQGLLVLDTIYF.

This sequence joins TRBV12-3 or TRBV12-4 and TRBJ2-7; D might be TRBD1 or TRBD2, each matching 5 bases. This CDR3 region has 12 residues. Trimming pared 2 bases from V and 6 bases from J, leaving 8 bases between. The CDR3 is CASSLRGTEQYF. The CDR3, as DNA: TGTGCCAGCAGTTTAAGAGGGACCGAGCAGTACTTC.

The chain recombines TRBV2 with TRBJ1-3, with TRBD1 as a possible D gene (5 bases). V was trimmed by 2 bases and J by 0 bases, leaving 17 bases between them. From germline, CDR1 is SNHLY and CDR2 FYNNEI. The CDR3 extends over 18 amino acids. CDR3 amino acids: CASSENRFGPSSGNTIYF. For the CDR3, the DNA is TGTGCCAGCAGTGAAAACAGGTTTGGCCCCAGCTCTGGAAACACCATATATTTT.

The genes are TRBV4-3 and TRBJ1-4; TRBD1 aligns across 7 bases. J gave up 8 bases and V 3 bases, and 9 bases lay outside the gene matches. Germline V gives CDR1 LGHNA, CDR2 YSLEER. The CDR3 spans 15 residues. CDR3 DNA sequence: TGCGCCAGCAGCCAGCAAAACAGGGGAGGGGAAAAACTGTTTTTT. Residues: CASSQQNRGGEKLFF.

This clonotype was seen only a few times. This chain links TRBV20-1 with TRBJ2-3, with no clear D. Trimming left V 2 bases short and J 1 base short, with 10 bases between. Germline V gene data show CDR1 as DFQATT and CDR2 as SNEGSKA (reference sequence). The CDR3 is made up of 14 amino acids. CDR3 nucleotide sequence: TGCAGTGCTAGAAACCCGGCGGGCACAGATACGCAGTATTTT. Amino acid sequence: CSARNPAGTDTQYF.